This TCR beta chain was documented in a study of T cell responses to AZD1222 COVID-19 vaccine. Study outcomes and limitations: Sampling captured repertoires only after the peak T cell response. Donors, mostly white British, included more females; clonal diversity was possibly underestimated. Seropositive status at baseline applied to only a handful of AZD1222 recipients. At 160-218 and 743-854, vaccine-associated CD4 TCRs were dominant, and they spanned spike.

Details on this clone: Antigen: not known.

The CDR3 is made up of 15 amino acids. Germline trimming cut 7 bases from V and 7 bases from J; bases unmatched to any gene: 8. Germline V gives CDR1 LNHDA, CDR2 SQIVND (reference sequence). The repertoire was sequenced with immunoSEQ multiplex PCR; TCRdb's copy has only in-frame clones and lacks some. The table has about 150,000 clones, 80% to 95% seen once. This clonotype was obtained from an adult who received the AZD1222 COVID-19 vaccine. The sequencing here drew on peripheral blood, taken 28 days after the second AZD1222 dose. The chain couples TRBV19 to TRBJ1-5, with 12 bases identical to TRBD1. CDR3 DNA: TGTGCCAGTACCCCGGGACAGGGGGCTTGGCAGCCCCAGCATTTT. Translation: CASTPGQGAWQPQHF.